This T cell receptor (beta chain) was recovered during a study of CD8 T cells in Susac syndrome. Random-hexamer reverse transcription was applied to about 0.5 to 1 ug RNA. Across 54 Vbeta and 13 Jbeta, TCR beta CDR3 was amplified with immunoSEQ multiplex PCR. TCRdb redid the calling of the immunoSEQ multiplex PCR reads with MiXCR, one entry per CDR3 protein. The table lists under 200,000 distinct CDR3 sequences, around 92% of them singletons. Sequencing of TCR beta was performed on blood CD8+ T cells and on blood CD4+ T cells. Details on this clonotype: What it binds is not known.

General observations from the study: It was acknowledged by the study that relatively few individuals were included in its TCR sequencing and HLA analysis.

This clonotype was obtained from a human donor in good health. Sequences were obtained from CD4+ T cells from PBMCs.

The CDR3 nucleotides read TGCGCCAGCAGCCGCGGGACTGGGGCTTACACAGATACGCAGTATTTT. This codes for CASSRGTGAYTDTQYF. The rearrangement joins TRBV5-1 to TRBJ2-3; weak D call: TRBD2 (6 bases). Germline V gene lookup returns CDR1 SGHRS and CDR2 YFSETQ. The CDR3 runs 16 residues. Trimming stripped 4 bases from V and 2 bases from J, with 17 bases between. Combining the CDR3 with reference TRBV5-1 and TRBJ2-3 gives the whole variable domain KAGVTQTPRYLIKTRGQQVTLSCSPISGHRSVSWYQQTPGQGLQFLFEYFSETQRNKGNFPGRFSGRQFSNSRSEMNVSTLELGDSALYLCASSRGTGAYTDTQYFGPGTRLTVL.